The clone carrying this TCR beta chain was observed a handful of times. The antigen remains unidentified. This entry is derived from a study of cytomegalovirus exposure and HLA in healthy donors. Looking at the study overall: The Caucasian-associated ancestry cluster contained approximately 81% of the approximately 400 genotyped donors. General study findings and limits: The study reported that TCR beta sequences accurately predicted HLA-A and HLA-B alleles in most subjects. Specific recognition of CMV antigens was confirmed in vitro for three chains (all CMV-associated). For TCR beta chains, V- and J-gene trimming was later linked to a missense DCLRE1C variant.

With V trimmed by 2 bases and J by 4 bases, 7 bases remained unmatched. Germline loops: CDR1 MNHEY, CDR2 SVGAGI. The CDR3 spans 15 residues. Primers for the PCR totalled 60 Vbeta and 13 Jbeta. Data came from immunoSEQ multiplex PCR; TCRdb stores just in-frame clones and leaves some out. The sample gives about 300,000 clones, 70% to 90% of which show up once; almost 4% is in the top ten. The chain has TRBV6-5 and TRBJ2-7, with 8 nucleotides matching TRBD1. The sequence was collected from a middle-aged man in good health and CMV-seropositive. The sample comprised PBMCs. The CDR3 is CASSYGPGGGYEQYF. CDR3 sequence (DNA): TGTGCCAGCAGTTACGGCCCAGGGGGCGGTTACGAGCAGTACTTC.